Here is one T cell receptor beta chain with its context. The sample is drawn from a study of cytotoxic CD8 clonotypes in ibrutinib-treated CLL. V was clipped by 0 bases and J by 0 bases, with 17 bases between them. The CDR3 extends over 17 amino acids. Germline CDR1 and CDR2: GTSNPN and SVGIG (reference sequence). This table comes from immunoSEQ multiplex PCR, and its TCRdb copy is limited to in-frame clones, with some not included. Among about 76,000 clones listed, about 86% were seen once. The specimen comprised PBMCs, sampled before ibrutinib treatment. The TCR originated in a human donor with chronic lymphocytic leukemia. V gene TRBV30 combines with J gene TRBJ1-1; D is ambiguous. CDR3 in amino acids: CAWSVPSAGGLNTEAFF. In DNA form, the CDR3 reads TGTGCCTGGAGTGTACCGTCGGCAGGAGGTCTGAACACTGAAGCTTTCTTT.